These 14 T cell receptor beta chains were all obtained from the same sample, sequenced in a study of T cell responses to AZD1222 COVID-19 vaccine. Here immunoSEQ multiplex PCR was the method, and the copy in TCRdb shows in-frame clones only, minus some. Of 100,000 to 150,000 clones detected, about nine tenths appear once; the ten largest clones hold approximately 6%. The sample here was peripheral blood, taken on day 0 of AZD1222 vaccination. All receptors derive from an adult in good health.

The chain recombines TRBV6-5 with TRBJ1-5, with TRBD1 matching 9 bases. The germline gives CDR1 MNHEY, CDR2 SVGAGI. The CDR3 length is 13 residues. Germline trimming cut 10 bases from V and 7 bases from J; bases unmatched to any gene: 8. The chain's CDR3 is CATTTGGEQPQHF. The CDR3 bases are TGTGCCACCACGACAGGGGGTGAGCAGCCCCAGCATTTT.

The chain carries TRBV9 and TRBJ1-6; no reliable D call. V lost 2 bases, J lost 7 bases, and 10 bases lay in between. The CDR3 has 14 residues. Per germline, CDR1 SGDLS and CDR2 YYNGEE. In nucleotides, the CDR3 is TGTGCCAGCAGCGTTCAGACATGGAATTCACCCCTCCACTTT. This encodes CASSVQTWNSPLHF.

The gene calls are TRBV4-1 and TRBJ2-1; tentatively, D is TRBD2 (5 bases). The CDR3 sequence is 16 residues long. Deletions cut 0 bases from V and 3 bases from J, with 12 bases between. Looked up from germline, CDR1 is MGHRA and CDR2 is YSYEKL. DNA for the CDR3: TGCGCCAGCAGCCAAGAATTTTTCGGACTCTACAATGAGCAGTTCTTC. Encoded protein: CASSQEFFGLYNEQFF.

This chain uses TRBV5-4 with TRBJ2-3; possible D gene TRBD2, 6 bases. Germline CDR1 is SGHNT and CDR2 is YYREEE (reference sequence). V was trimmed by 10 bases and J by 0 bases, leaving 9 bases between them. The CDR3 is made up of 12 amino acids. CDR3 sequence (DNA): TGTGCCTTAAGCGGGAGCACAGATACGCAGTATTTT. This sequence encodes CALSGSTDTQYF.

The V call is TRBV3-1 (or the pseudogene TRBV3-2), the J call TRBJ1-1; 8 positions agree with TRBD1. V lost 5 bases and J lost 1; bases outside the gene matches: 6. The CDR3 runs to 15 residues. The germline gives CDR1 LGHDT, CDR2 YNNKEL (reference sequence). CDR3 DNA: TGTGCCAGCAGCGCCAAGACAGGGGCGAACACTGAAGCTTTCTTT. It translates to CASSAKTGANTEAFF.

The chain employs TRBV18 and TRBJ1-5; TRBD1 matches 7 bases. With V trimmed by 3 bases and J by 3 bases, 5 bases remained unmatched. This CDR3 is built from 15 residues. CDR1 is KGHSH, CDR2 LQKENI, per germline. CDR3 DNA sequence: TGTGCCAGCTCACCCACCGACAGGGTCAATCAGCCCCAGCATTTT. As protein: CASSPTDRVNQPQHF. Full variable domain (rest looked up from reference TRBV18 and TRBJ1-5): NAGVMQNPRHLVRRRGQEARLRCSPMKGHSHVYWYRQLPEEGLKFMVYLQKENIIDESGMPKERFSAEFPKEGPSILRIQQVVRGDSAAYFCASSPTDRVNQPQHFGDGTRLSIL.

This clone was seen a few times. V gene TRBV14 combines with J gene TRBJ2-7; D remains unclear. V shed 8 bases and J shed 2 bases, with 10 bases lying between them. The CDR3 is 12 residues long. Germline CDR1 and CDR2: SGHDN and FVKESK. CDR3 sequence: CASSGDPYEQYF. The CDR3 nucleotides read TGTGCCAGCTCAGGAGACCCCTACGAGCAGTACTTC.

The gene calls are TRBV6-5 and TRBJ1-1; D ambiguous. CDR1 is MNHEY and CDR2 is SVGAGI in the germline V gene. CDR3 size: 13 residues. Trimming took off 6 bases at V and 5 bases at J, with 13 bases between the two ends. The CDR3 nucleotides read TGTGCCAGCAGACCGGTGGGCGAGACTGAAGCTTTCTTT. Protein sequence: CASRPVGETEAFF.

This chain uses TRBV5-1 with TRBJ1-1, with D tentatively TRBD1 (5 bases). This CDR3 contains 14 residues. Germline loops: CDR1 SGHRS, CDR2 YFSETQ. The V end lost 4 bases, the J end lost 5 bases, and 15 bases lay between the germline ends. The CDR3 DNA reads TGCGCCAGCAGCCCCGGGGCGGCGACGACTGAAGCTTTCTTT. Protein: CASSPGAATTEAFF. The full variable domain, its missing parts supplied by reference TRBV5-1 and TRBJ1-1, is KAGVTQTPRYLIKTRGQQVTLSCSPISGHRSVSWYQQTPGQGLQFLFEYFSETQRNKGNFPGRFSGRQFSNSRSEMNVSTLELGDSALYLCASSPGAATTEAFFGQGTRLTVV.

This clone was seen only a few times. Within the sample, other DNA sequences also encode this same CDR3. The rearrangement uses TRBV3-1 (or the pseudogene TRBV3-2) and TRBJ1-3; D possibly corresponds to TRBD1 (5 bases). Per germline, CDR1 LGHDT and CDR2 YNNKEL (reference sequence). V gave up 4 bases and J gave up 3 bases, with 10 bases separating them. CDR3 length equals 14 residues. The CDR3 reads CASSLGEGGNTIYF. The CDR3 bases are TGTGCCAGCAGCCTAGGGGAAGGTGGAAACACCATATATTTT.

V is TRBV10-3 and J is TRBJ2-5; 7 bases are shared with TRBD2. Germline CDR1 and CDR2: ENHRY and SYGVKD. The CDR3 extends over 14 amino acids. The J segment lost 0 bases and the V segment lost 6 bases, leaving 4 bases of the junction unmatched. The chain's CDR3 is CAIRSGADQETQYF. The DNA for the CDR3 is TGTGCCATCAGAAGCGGGGCGGACCAAGAGACCCAGTACTTC.

J is TRBJ1-4 and V is TRBV6-5; D remains ambiguous. The germline CDR1 and CDR2 sequences are MNHEY and SVGAGI. V was clipped by 2 bases and J by 3 bases, with 10 bases between them. The CDR3 loop spans 15 amino acids. The CDR3 nucleotides are TGTGCCAGCAGTTACGGCCGGGGAGCTAATGAAAAACTGTTTTTT. Translated, it gives CASSYGRGANEKLFF.

The chain links TRBV4-1 to TRBJ1-6; TRBD1 agrees at 9 bases. The CDR3 totals 15 residues. Germline CDR1 and CDR2: MGHRA and YSYEKL. V dropped 6 bases and J dropped 8; count of bases not matched to a gene: 8. The CDR3 DNA sequence: TGCGCCAGCAGACTTACAGGGGGCTTGGATTCACCCCTCCACTTT. It yields the protein CASRLTGGLDSPLHF.

V gene TRBV10-2 combines with J gene TRBJ1-6; D not resolved. Trimming took 8 bases from V and 5 from J, leaving 7 bases between them. Germline V gives CDR1 WSHSY, CDR2 SAAADI. The CDR3 covers 12 residues. In nucleotides, the CDR3 is TGCGCCAGCCGTCTGGATAATTCACCCCTCCACTTT. Translating gives CASRLDNSPLHF.